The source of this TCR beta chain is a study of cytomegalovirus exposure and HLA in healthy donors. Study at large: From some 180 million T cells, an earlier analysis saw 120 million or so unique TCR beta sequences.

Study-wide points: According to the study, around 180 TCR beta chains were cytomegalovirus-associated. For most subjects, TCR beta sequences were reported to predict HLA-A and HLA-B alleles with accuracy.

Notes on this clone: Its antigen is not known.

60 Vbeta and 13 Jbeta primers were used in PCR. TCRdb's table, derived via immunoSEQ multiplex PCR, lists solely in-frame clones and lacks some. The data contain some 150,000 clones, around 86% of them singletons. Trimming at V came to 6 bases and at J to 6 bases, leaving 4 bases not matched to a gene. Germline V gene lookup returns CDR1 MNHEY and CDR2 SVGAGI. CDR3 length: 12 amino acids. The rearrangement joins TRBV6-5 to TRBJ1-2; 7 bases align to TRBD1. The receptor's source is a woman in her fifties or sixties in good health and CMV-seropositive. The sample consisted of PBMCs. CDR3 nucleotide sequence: TGTGCCAGCAGGACAGGGTTAAATGGCTACACCTTC. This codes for CASRTGLNGYTF.